A single sample is the source of the 30 T cell receptor beta chains below, sequenced in a study of CD8 T cells in ankylosing spondylitis. TCRdb recomputed calls from the 5' RACE reads with MiXCR, one row per CDR3 protein. The table records some 54,000 distinct CDR3 sequences, approximately 7.4% of them present only once. The sequenced sample consisted of blood, either unsorted or a sorted T cell fraction (not recorded which). The source of these receptors is a female donor with ankylosing spondylitis or in good health (not recorded which).

This clonotype was counted at least ten times. This chain uses TRBV24-1 with TRBJ2-3; D is ambiguous. From germline, CDR1 is KGHDR and CDR2 SFDVKD. V was cut by 4 bases and J by 1 base, with 11 bases left in between. CDR3 size: 15 residues. The CDR3 spells CATSDSTGGTDTQYF. The CDR3 nucleotides are TGTGCCACCAGTGACTCCACTGGCGGCACAGATACGCAGTATTTT.

The rearrangement uses TRBV29-1 and TRBJ1-2; 9 bases line up with TRBD1. Germline trimming cut 6 bases from V and 6 bases from J; bases unmatched to any gene: 5. In germline, CDR1 is SQVTM, CDR2 ANQGSEA. The CDR3 totals 12 residues. The CDR3 DNA is TGCAGCGTCCCCTGGACAGGGGATGGCTACACCTTC. Translating it yields CSVPWTGDGYTF. The entire variable domain, with the rest obtained from reference TRBV29-1 and TRBJ1-2, is as follows: SAVISQKPSRDICQRGTSLTIQCQVDSQVTMMFWYRQQPGQSLTLIATANQGSEATYESGFVIDKFPISRPNLTFSTLTVSNMSPEDSSIYLCSVPWTGDGYTFGSGTRLTVV.

Worth noting for this clonotype: A much larger clonotype is one base distant, so this may be a read error. The J gene is TRBJ1-2, the V gene TRBV7-2, with 9 nucleotides matching TRBD1. Germline CDR1 and CDR2: SGHTA and FQGNSA. Losses at the gene ends were 6 bases for V and 2 bases for J; bases not matched to a gene: 4. The CDR3 covers 14 residues. The CDR3 DNA follows: TGTGCCAGCAGTCGACAGGGGGGGAACTATGGCTACACCTTC. This encodes CASSRQGGNYGYTF. The entire variable domain, with the rest obtained from reference TRBV7-2 and TRBJ1-2, is as follows: GAGVSQSPSNKVTEKGKDVELRCDPISGHTALYWYRQSLGQGLEFLIYFQGNSAPDKSGLPSDRFSAERTGGSVSTLTIQRTQQEDSAVYLCASSRQGGNYGYTFGSGTRLTVV.

This clonotype has at least ten counts. This rearrangement joins TRBV29-1 to TRBJ1-2; D possibly corresponds to TRBD1 (5 bases). The V gene's germline CDR1 is SQVTM and CDR2 ANQGSEA. This CDR3 is built from 12 residues. V was pared by 1 base and J by 4 bases, with 7 bases between. CDR3 in DNA: TGCAGCGTTGAAGCAGGGCCCTATGGCTACACCTTC. Translation: CSVEAGPYGYTF. Filled out from reference TRBV29-1 and TRBJ1-2, the complete variable domain reads SAVISQKPSRDICQRGTSLTIQCQVDSQVTMMFWYRQQPGQSLTLIATANQGSEATYESGFVIDKFPISRPNLTFSTLTVSNMSPEDSSIYLCSVEAGPYGYTFGSGTRLTVV.

This clonotype was seen a handful of times. J is TRBJ1-5 and V is TRBV28, with D unclear. Germline CDR1 is MDHEN and CDR2 is SYDVKM. The V end was cut by 3 bases, the J end by 7 bases, with 10 bases between. The CDR3 has 13 residues. The DNA of the CDR3 is TGTGCCAGCAGTTTCGTGGCGGGGCAGCCCCAGCATTTT. This codes for CASSFVAGQPQHF.

J is TRBJ2-3 and V is TRBV29-1, with D unresolved. Germline lookup yields CDR1 SQVTM and CDR2 ANQGSEA. The V end was cut by 3 bases, the J end by 4 bases, with 5 bases between. The CDR3 covers 11 residues. The CDR3 DNA sequence: TGCAGCGTTGAGTCTCCAGATACGCAGTATTTT. This encodes CSVESPDTQYF.

This clonotype was seen ten or more times. The chain joins TRBV29-1 to TRBJ2-5; 7 nucleotides align to TRBD1. Trimming at V came to 7 bases and at J to 1 base, leaving 6 bases not matched to a gene. The CDR3 consists of 13 residues. Germline CDR1 and CDR2: SQVTM and ANQGSEA. The CDR3 DNA reads as TGCAGCGCCGACGACAGGGCCCAAGAGACCCAGTACTTC. Protein product: CSADDRAQETQYF.

This rearrangement joins TRBV7-2 to TRBJ2-3, with D uncertain. V was clipped by 5 bases and J by 1 base, with 13 bases between them. Per the germline V gene, CDR1 is SGHTA and CDR2 is FQGNSA. This CDR3 comprises 15 residues. CDR3 protein: CASSPDPQRTDTQYF. The CDR3 coding sequence is TGTGCCAGCAGCCCGGACCCACAGCGCACAGATACGCAGTATTTT.

This clonotype has a count of ten or more. The CDR3: CSASRTGIDTQYF. For the CDR3, the DNA is TGCAGTGCTAGCCGGACAGGGATAGATACGCAGTATTTT. V is TRBV20-1 and J is TRBJ2-3; 8 bases line up with TRBD1. V gave up 3 bases and J gave up 5 bases; unmatched junction bases: 4. CDR3 length: 13 amino acids. Germline CDR1 reads DFQATT; CDR2 reads SNEGSKA (reference sequence).

Turning to this clonotype: Just one base apart from a much larger clone, this may be a read error. This chain connects TRBV20-1 to TRBJ2-2, with D tentatively TRBD1 or TRBD2 (6 bases each). This CDR3 is 17 amino acids long. Germline values: CDR1 DFQATT, CDR2 SNEGSKA (reference sequence). The CDR3 region is CCAPGTLTGPNNGELFF. The CDR3, as DNA: TGCTGTGCTCCGGGGACTTTGACAGGTCCGAACAACGGGGAGCTGTTTTTT.

This clonotype occurred many times. The rearrangement joins TRBV15 to TRBJ1-4; TRBD1 might be the D (5 bases). With 7 bases removed from V and 3 bases from J, the gap between germline ends came to 12 bases. In germline, CDR1 is LNHNV, CDR2 YYDKDF (reference sequence). There are 14 residues in the CDR3. CDR3 protein: CATKEGHSNEKLFF. CDR3 DNA: TGTGCCACCAAGGAGGGGCATTCTAATGAAAAACTGTTTTTT. The whole variable domain, filled in from reference TRBV15 and TRBJ1-4, reads DAMVIQNPRYQVTQFGKPVTLSCSQTLNHNVMYWYQQKSSQAPKLLFHYYDKDFNNEADTPDNFQSRRPNTSFCFLDIRSPGLGDTAMYLCATKEGHSNEKLFFGSGTQLSVL.

There are many counts of this clonotype. The junction differs from germline at one of its ends, possibly a read error. This chain connects TRBV20-1 to TRBJ2-3; the match to TRBD2 covers 12 bases. The length of the CDR3 is 17 residues. From germline, CDR1 is DFQATT and CDR2 SNEGSKA (reference sequence). CDR3 DNA sequence: TGCTGTGCTAGTCGGCTAGCGGGGGGGTTTAGCACAGATACGCAGTATTTT. Protein product: CCASRLAGGFSTDTQYF.

Regarding this clonotype: A read error may explain this, as a much larger clone is one base away. This chain connects TRBV6-2 or TRBV6-3 to TRBJ2-6; weak D call: TRBD1 (6 bases). The CDR3 sequence is 19 residues long. Germline V CDR1 and CDR2: MNHEY, SVGEGT. Here the CDR3 reads CASSYPRSGGPSGVNVLTF. CDR3 bases: TGTGCCAGCAGTTACCCTCGCTCTGGGGGCCCCTCTGGGGTCAACGTCCTGACTTTC.

This clonotype showed up many times. V usage is TRBV12-3 or TRBV12-4 and J usage is TRBJ2-3, with 7 bases aligning to TRBD1. V trimming: 5 bases; J trimming: 0 bases; junction bases outside the gene matches: 5. This CDR3 is 15 amino acids long. CDR3 in amino acids: CASSKGQLSTDTQYF. Written as DNA, the CDR3 is TGTGCCAGCAGTAAGGGACAGCTGAGCACAGATACGCAGTATTTT.

V and J are TRBV29-1 and TRBJ1-1, with D perhaps matching TRBD1 (6 bases). Germline V gene lookup returns CDR1 SQVTM and CDR2 ANQGSEA. CDR3 length: 11 residues. With 4 bases removed from V and 6 bases from J, the gap between germline ends came to 9 bases. The CDR3 sequence is CSVARGSEAFF. CDR3 bases: TGCAGCGTTGCCAGGGGTTCTGAAGCTTTCTTT.

This clonotype was detected only a few times. One base away lies a much larger clone, so this may be a sequencing read error. The genes are TRBV7-6 and TRBJ1-1, with D unclear. CDR1 and CDR2 (germline): SGHVS, FNYEAQ. This CDR3 has 14 residues. For the CDR3, the DNA is TGTACCAGCAGCTTAAGGGTAGAGGCCCCTGAAGCTTTCTTT. Amino acids: CTSSLRVEAPEAFF.

This clonotype was picked up many times. The CDR3 DNA reads as TGTGCCAGCAGCCAAGTTGGGGAGAACACTGAAGCTTTCTTT. Protein: CASSQVGENTEAFF. The gene calls are TRBV4-2 and TRBJ1-1; D not resolved. The V end was cut by 1 base, the J end by 1 base, with 7 bases between. The CDR3 is made up of 14 amino acids. CDR1 and CDR2 (germline): LGHNA, YNFKEQ.

In its sample, this clonotype was seen many times. The chain recombines TRBV10-3 with TRBJ1-1; possibly TRBD1 for D (5 bases). Germline lookup yields CDR1 ENHRY and CDR2 SYGVKD. The V end lost 0 bases, the J end lost 6 bases, and 11 bases lay between the germline ends. This CDR3 is built from 14 residues. The CDR3 region is CAISESGGGAEAFF. The CDR3 nucleotides are TGTGCCATCAGTGAGTCGGGGGGAGGTGCTGAAGCTTTCTTT.

This clonotype was seen ten or more times. The rearrangement links TRBV29-1 to TRBJ2-7; the match to TRBD2 covers 8 bases. The trim removed 6 bases at V and 5 bases at J, leaving 6 bases unmatched. This CDR3 spans 12 amino acids. Germline V lookup: CDR1 SQVTM, CDR2 ANQGSEA. CDR3 bases: TGCAGCGTCGGAAGCGGGGGCCACGAGCAGTACTTC. It specifies CSVGSGGHEQYF.

This clonotype occurred many times. The chain recombines TRBV7-2 with TRBJ1-5, with a possible D match to TRBD1 (6 bases). V lost 0 bases and J 3 bases, leaving 24 bases between the germline ends. The CDR3 contains 20 residues. Germline loops: CDR1 SGHTA, CDR2 FQGNSA. In DNA, the CDR3 is TGTGCCAGCAGCTTAGCCTCCGAGGCAGGGGTCCATACCCACAATCAGCCCCAGCATTTT. This codes for CASSLASEAGVHTHNQPQHF.

Many counts were recorded for this clonotype. The J gene is TRBJ1-1, the V gene TRBV6-2 or TRBV6-3; the D gene is possibly TRBD1 (6 bases). V was shortened by 0 bases and J by 6 bases, with 14 bases between the two germline ends. The CDR3 extends over 15 amino acids. The germline gives CDR1 MNHEY, CDR2 SVGEGT. The CDR3 region has the DNA TGTGCCAGCAGTTACTCGGGGGGCGCGGGACCTGAAGCTTTCTTT. It yields the protein CASSYSGGAGPEAFF.

This clonotype was counted many times. V and J are TRBV6-5 and TRBJ2-2; D is undetermined. This CDR3 comprises 14 residues. Germline CDR1 MNHEY, CDR2 SVGAGI. Trimming took off 1 base at V and 4 bases at J, with 7 bases between the two ends. CDR3 nucleotide sequence: TGTGCCAGCAGTTACTGGGCGTCCACCGGGGAGCTGTTTTTT. As protein: CASSYWASTGELFF.

This clonotype came up many times. The chain combines TRBV7-6 with TRBJ1-6, with D unclear. Per the germline V gene, CDR1 is SGHVS and CDR2 is FNYEAQ. The length of the CDR3 is 13 residues. V was shortened by 0 bases and J by 13 bases, with 10 bases between the two germline ends. Here the CDR3 reads CASSLAPRSPLHF. CDR3 DNA: TGTGCCAGCAGCTTAGCTCCTCGGAGTCCCCTCCACTTT.

Of note for this clonotype: The junction does not match germline at one end; this may be a read error. V gene TRBV5-1 combines with J gene TRBJ1-1; 9 bases line up with TRBD1. The CDR3 has 15 amino acids. Looked up from germline, CDR1 is SGHRS and CDR2 is YFSETQ. CDR3 coding DNA: TGCACCAGCAGCTCGGACAGGGGAGGGAACATTGAAGCTTTCTTT. Translation gives CTSSSDRGGNIEAFF.

For this clonotype: Possible read error: a much larger clone is one base away. The chain employs TRBV2 and TRBJ2-1; possibly TRBD1 or TRBD2 for D (5 bases each). Germline V lookup: CDR1 SNHLY, CDR2 FYNNEI. Deletions cut 1 base from V and 2 bases from J, with 12 bases between. The CDR3 spans 16 residues. The CDR3 loop reads CASSEEVGDPYNEQFF. The CDR3 DNA follows: TGTGCCAGCAGTGAAGAAGTAGGGGACCCCTACAATGAGCAGTTCTTC.

The chain uses TRBV7-9 and TRBJ2-3; no definite D call. Germline CDR1 SEHNR, CDR2 FQNEAQ (reference sequence). This CDR3 is built from 15 residues. V was shortened by 5 bases and J by 2 bases, with 14 bases between the two germline ends. In nucleotides, the CDR3 is TGTGCCAGCAGCGTCGGTGGCGTACTCACAGATACGCAGTATTTT. This translates into CASSVGGVLTDTQYF.

Ten or more counts support this clonotype. The chain is built from TRBV2 and TRBJ1-2; no clear D. Germline V lookup: CDR1 SNHLY, CDR2 FYNNEI. V was cut by 6 bases and J by 1 base, with 15 bases left in between. CDR3 length equals 15 residues. CDR3 in amino acids: CASRAGDTFNYGYTF. The CDR3 nucleotides read TGTGCCAGCAGGGCGGGAGACACCTTTAACTATGGCTACACCTTC.

This clonotype occurred once. The chain has TRBV7-6 and TRBJ2-7; D gene ambiguous. CDR1 and CDR2 from the germline V gene are SGHVS and FNYEAQ. V was cut by 1 base and J by 3 bases, with 10 bases left in between. This CDR3 contains 14 residues. CDR3 sequence reads: CASSLGGQVYEQYF. The CDR3 nucleotides are TGTGCCAGCAGCTTAGGTGGCCAGGTCTACGAGCAGTACTTC.

This clonotype came up many times. The chain recombines TRBV5-6 with TRBJ2-1; D remains ambiguous. Trimming stripped 2 bases from V and 0 bases from J, with 9 bases between. Germline V CDR1 and CDR2: SGHDT, YYEEEE. CDR3 length equals 15 residues. The chain's CDR3 is CASSFGPPSYNEQFF. The CDR3 DNA is TGTGCCAGCAGCTTCGGACCGCCCTCCTACAATGAGCAGTTCTTC.

This clonotype was observed at least ten times. V and J are TRBV5-1 and TRBJ2-1, with D perhaps TRBD1 or TRBD2 (6 bases each). The CDR3 sequence is 14 residues long. Germline V gene data show CDR1 as SGHRS and CDR2 as YFSETQ. Trimming stripped 1 base from V and 9 bases from J, with 14 bases between. The CDR3 DNA follows: TGCGCCAGCAGCTTGTCCTCGGGGGCGGGTGAGCAGTTCTTC. Encoded protein: CASSLSSGAGEQFF. Combining the CDR3 with reference TRBV5-1 and TRBJ2-1 gives the whole variable domain KAGVTQTPRYLIKTRGQQVTLSCSPISGHRSVSWYQQTPGQGLQFLFEYFSETQRNKGNFPGRFSGRQFSNSRSEMNVSTLELGDSALYLCASSLSSGAGEQFFGPGTRLTVL.